This T cell receptor (beta chain) was captured in a study of blood T cell repertoires in COVID-19. About the study: COVID-19 samples collected from the United States, Italy and Spain covered acute and convalescent phases. T cells, B-cell-depleted T cells, or PBMCs provided the cDNA or gDNA that served as material.

This clone was counted once. Authors' analysis steps: For nucleated cells, counts were estimated from reference gene primer amplification. Profiled with immunoSEQ multiplex PCR; TCRdb holds only in-frame clones, not every one. V and J calls and clone size are copied from that table; D and trimming were computed from the DNA. This table holds hundreds of thousands of clones, roughly 91% found once. The TCR comes from a woman in her thirties with acute or convalescent COVID-19. The sequenced sample was peripheral blood.

Here the CDR3 DNA reads TGTGCCAGCAGCGGGACAGGGGGTCGAGAGCAGTACTTC. Translated, it gives CASSGTGGREQYF. The chain links TRBV2 to TRBJ2-7; 11 bases align to TRBD1. The CDR3 is made up of 13 amino acids. CDR1 and CDR2 from the germline V gene are SNHLY and FYNNEI. V shed 6 bases, J shed 7 bases, and the junction held 5 bases outside the gene matches.